Below are 4 T cell receptor beta chains sequenced from a single sample in a study of CD8 T cells in Susac syndrome. It was with random hexamers that roughly 0.45 to 1 ug RNA was reverse transcribed. TCRdb reanalysed the immunoSEQ multiplex PCR reads using MiXCR and keeps one entry per CDR3 protein. The table shows about 300,000 distinct CDR3 sequences, with 70% to 90% occurring only once. Source material: CD8+ T cells from PBMCs. These receptors were collected from a human donor with multiple sclerosis.

This clonotype has just one count. The DNA of the CDR3 is TGCAGTGCTAGAGATCTAGGCTTAACGGGTGAGCAGTTCTTC. Translated, it gives CSARDLGLTGEQFF. This sequence joins TRBV20-1 and TRBJ2-1; unclear D gene. Between the trimmed V and J ends, which lost 0 bases and 9 bases, there was a span of 15 bases. The CDR3 contains 14 residues. CDR1 is DFQATT, CDR2 SNEGSKA, per germline (reference sequence).

This chain uses TRBV7-2 with TRBJ2-3, with D perhaps matching TRBD2 (6 bases). V was clipped by 4 bases and J by 6 bases, with 14 bases between them. The germline CDR1 and CDR2 sequences are SGHTA and FQGNSA. This CDR3 spans 14 amino acids. The CDR3 region has the DNA TGTGCCAGCAGCTGGCCGGGAGAGAGGGATACGCAGTATTTT. It codes for CASSWPGERDTQYF.

The V and J genes are TRBV4-3 and TRBJ2-1; possible D gene TRBD1, 6 bases. From germline, CDR1 is LGHNA and CDR2 YSLEER. CDR3 length: 13 residues. V lost 9 bases and J lost 8, with 17 bases in between. Written as DNA, the CDR3 is TGCGCCAGTCGGGACACTCGGAAGCATGAGCAGTTCTTC. It encodes CASRDTRKHEQFF.

The gene calls are TRBV15 and TRBJ2-7; D gene unclear. V lost 0 bases, J lost 3 bases, and 6 bases lay in between. From germline, CDR1 is LNHNV and CDR2 YYDKDF (reference sequence). The CDR3 runs to 13 residues. The CDR3 here is CATSREPVYEQYF. Written as DNA, the CDR3 is TGTGCCACCAGCAGAGAGCCGGTCTACGAGCAGTACTTC.